A selection of T cell receptor beta chains follows, all from one sample in a study of T cells in Graves' hyperthyroidism and ophthalmopathy. TCRdb analysed the multiplex PCR reads with MiXCR anew, one entry per CDR3 protein. The data show around 580,000 distinct CDR3 sequences, approximately 15% seen once. The specimen sequenced was blood. The source of these receptors is a young woman with Graves' hyperthyroidism. The CDR3 runs from the conserved cysteine through the conserved F or W. The order of the fields is CDR3 protein, CDR3 DNA, V gene, J gene, D gene, clone size. D genes are given only for firm matches. Part of the rows lack a size; the others show once, few, many or a class for expanded clones.

CDR3 protein: CASSANSGTTDTQYF
CDR3 DNA: TGTGCCAGCAGCGCCAATAGCGGAACCACAGATACGCAGTATTTT
V gene: TRBV9
J gene: TRBJ2-3
D gene: .
clone size: many

CDR3 protein: CASSLSGINEQFF
CDR3 DNA: TGTGCCAGCAGCTTATCAGGAATCAATGAGCAGTTCTTC
V gene: TRBV7-9
J gene: TRBJ2-1
D gene: .
clone size: many

CDR3 protein: CASSDFLTGEGQPQHF
CDR3 DNA: TGTGCCAGCAGTGACTTCTTGACAGGGGAGGGTCAGCCCCAGCATTTT
V gene: TRBV6-1
J gene: TRBJ1-5
D gene: TRBD1
clone size: once

CDR3 protein: CASSYDLAGGNEQFF
CDR3 DNA: TGTGCCAGCAGTTATGACCTAGCGGGGGGAAATGAGCAGTTCTTC
V gene: TRBV2
J gene: TRBJ2-1
D gene: TRBD2
clone size: many

CDR3 protein: CASSHRDLTGEGGGYTF
CDR3 DNA: TGTGCCAGCAGCCACCGGGACCTGACAGGGGAGGGTGGTGGCTACACCTTC
V gene: TRBV4-1
J gene: TRBJ1-2
D gene: TRBD1
clone size: .

CDR3 protein: CASSHKVRASPRTDTQYF
CDR3 DNA: TGCGCCAGCAGCCACAAGGTACGGGCGTCCCCCCGCACAGATACGCAGTATTTT
V gene: TRBV4-3
J gene: TRBJ2-3
D gene: .
clone size: .

CDR3 protein: CASSPGGAPGYTF
CDR3 DNA: TGTGCCAGTAGTCCAGGGGGCGCGCCTGGCTACACCTTC
V gene: TRBV19
J gene: TRBJ1-2
D gene: TRBD1
clone size: few

CDR3 protein: CASSQNRGSGANVLTF
CDR3 DNA: TGTGCCAGCAGTCAAAACAGGGGTTCTGGGGCCAACGTCCTGACTTTC
V gene: TRBV6-1
J gene: TRBJ2-6
D gene: TRBD1
clone size: .

CDR3 protein: CASSLSGLQPQHF
CDR3 DNA: TGTGCCAGCAGTTTAAGCGGGCTGCAGCCCCAGCATTTT
V gene: TRBV12-3/TRBV12-4
J gene: TRBJ1-5
D gene: .
clone size: .

CDR3 protein: CASSKGLAGSGGNTGELFF
CDR3 DNA: TGCGCCAGCAGCAAGGGACTAGCGGGAAGCGGGGGTAACACCGGGGAGCTGTTTTTT
V gene: TRBV5-1
J gene: TRBJ2-2
D gene: TRBD2
clone size: .

CDR3 protein: CASSKAGGVETQYF
CDR3 DNA: TGTGCCAGCAGCAAAGCGGGAGGCGTGGAGACCCAGTACTTC
V gene: TRBV7-8
J gene: TRBJ2-5
D gene: TRBD2
clone size: .

CDR3 protein: CSASSPMNTEAFF
CDR3 DNA: TGCAGTGCTAGTAGTCCTATGAACACTGAAGCTTTCTTT
V gene: TRBV20-1
J gene: TRBJ1-1
D gene: .
clone size: .

CDR3 protein: CASSVVRGPQETQYF
CDR3 DNA: TGTGCCAGCAGTGTGGTCAGGGGGCCCCAAGAGACCCAGTACTTC
V gene: TRBV2
J gene: TRBJ2-5
D gene: TRBD1
clone size: .